One and the same sample provided the 12 T cell receptor beta chains below, sequenced in a study of beta chain features in type 1 diabetes. Every isolated RNA sample was fully reverse transcribed, so sequencing captured expressed TCRB transcripts. Assay: immunoSEQ multiplex PCR; the TCRdb copy retains only in-frame clones and omits some. Here the sample spans about 340,000 clones, around 8% being singletons. The sequenced sample consisted of central memory CD4+ T cells from blood. These receptors came from a young woman in good health.

This clone was counted between two and nine times. The CDR3 here is CASSLDAHTGELFF. The CDR3 DNA follows: TGCGCCAGCAGCTTGGACGCTCACACCGGGGAGCTGTTTTTT. The chain is built from TRBV5-1 and TRBJ2-2; D uncertain. Germline V gene lookup returns CDR1 SGHRS and CDR2 YFSETQ. CDR3 length equals 14 residues. Trimming removed 0 bases at V and 3 bases at J, with 6 bases between.

The table lists this clone with a few counts. The chain carries TRBV5-6 and TRBJ2-5; 7 bases fit TRBD1. V lost 4 bases and J lost 1; bases outside the gene matches: 7. The CDR3 has 15 amino acids. The germline V gene has CDR1 SGHDT and CDR2 YYEEEE. CDR3 residues: CASSDPTGAQETQYF. CDR3 DNA sequence: TGTGCCAGCAGCGACCCAACAGGGGCCCAAGAGACCCAGTACTTC.

This clone appeared a few times. The junction differs from germline at one of its ends, possibly a read error. The chain links TRBV7-9 to TRBJ1-5; D ambiguous. Germline V lookup: CDR1 SEHNR, CDR2 FQNEAQ (reference sequence). This CDR3 spans 14 amino acids. The CDR3 bases are TGCGCCAGCAGCCAAGAGCGTGTGTTCCAGCCCCAGCATTTT. It specifies CASSQERVFQPQHF. Full variable domain (outside the CDR3, taken from reference TRBV7-9 and TRBJ1-5): DTGVSQNPRHKITKRGQNVTFRCDPISEHNRLYWYRQTLGQGPEFLTYFQNEAQLEKSRLLSDRFSAERPKGSFSTLEIQRTEQGDSAMYLCASSQERVFQPQHFGDGTRLSIL.

This chain connects TRBV11-2 to TRBJ2-7; the match to TRBD1 covers 8 bases. Germline lookup yields CDR1 SGHAT and CDR2 FQNNGV. The CDR3 runs to 15 residues. V lost 5 bases and J lost 0; bases outside the gene matches: 6. CDR3 sequence: CASSPWTGYSYEQYF. As DNA, the CDR3 is TGTGCCAGCAGCCCCTGGACAGGGTACTCCTACGAGCAGTACTTC.

Remarks on this clone: Other DNA sequences in the same sample also yield this CDR3. V usage is TRBV27 and J usage is TRBJ1-1; no firm D call. V was pared by 4 bases and J by 0 bases, with 6 bases between. CDR3 length: 13 amino acids. Germline lookup yields CDR1 MNHEY and CDR2 SMNVEV (reference sequence). DNA for the CDR3: TGTGCCAGCAGTTGGGTCTTGAACACTGAAGCTTTCTTT. This codes for CASSWVLNTEAFF.

The chain couples TRBV28 to TRBJ1-2; unclear D gene. From germline, CDR1 is MDHEN and CDR2 SYDVKM. The V and J ends lost 3 bases and 8 bases respectively, with 16 bases between them. This CDR3 comprises 14 residues. CDR3 loop: CASSFYPIPRGYTF. Here the CDR3 DNA reads TGTGCCAGCAGTTTTTATCCGATACCGCGGGGCTACACCTTC.

The rearrangement joins TRBV5-4 to TRBJ2-5, with D hard to call. V was pared by 1 base and J by 3 bases, with 7 bases between. The CDR3 length is 13 residues. Per the germline V gene, CDR1 is SGHNT and CDR2 is YYREEE (reference sequence). In DNA, the CDR3 is TGTGCCAGCAGCTTGCCCGGAGAAGAGACCCAGTACTTC. Its translation is CASSLPGEETQYF.

This clone was seen only a few times. The CDR3 reads CASSPFTGESSGANVLTF. The CDR3 nucleotides read TGTGCCAGCAGCCCTTTCACAGGGGAAAGCTCTGGGGCCAACGTCCTGACTTTC. This chain uses TRBV11-2 with TRBJ2-6, with 7 bases fitting TRBD1. CDR1 is SGHAT, CDR2 FQNNGV, per germline. The J segment lost 0 bases and the V segment lost 5 bases, leaving 10 bases of the junction unmatched. The CDR3 runs to 18 residues. The full variable domain, rest sourced from reference TRBV11-2 and TRBJ2-6, is EAGVAQSPRYKIIEKRQSVAFWCNPISGHATLYWYQQILGQGPKLLIQFQNNGVVDDSQLPKDRFSAERLKGVDSTLKIQPAKLEDSAVYLCASSPFTGESSGANVLTFGAGSRLTVL.

Only a few counts were recorded for this clone. The chain carries TRBV19 and TRBJ2-3, with D possibly matching TRBD2 (6 bases). This CDR3 region has 13 residues. Looked up from germline, CDR1 is LNHDA and CDR2 is SQIVND (reference sequence). With 8 bases removed from V and 1 base from J, the gap between germline ends came to 10 bases. This CDR3 is CASGRRGTDTQYF. For the CDR3, the DNA is TGTGCCAGTGGCAGGAGGGGCACAGATACGCAGTATTTT.

V is TRBV28 and J is TRBJ1-4; TRBD1 aligns across 7 bases. Per the germline V gene, CDR1 is MDHEN and CDR2 is SYDVKM. Trimming at V came to 6 bases and at J to 3 bases, leaving 7 bases not matched to a gene. This CDR3 has 15 residues. In nucleotides, the CDR3 is TGTGCCAGCAGGTACGGGGACAGATCTAATGAAAAACTGTTTTTT. Amino acids: CASRYGDRSNEKLFF.

About this clone: Additional DNA sequences in this sample encode the identical CDR3. The rearrangement links TRBV5-5 to TRBJ2-7; D perhaps matches TRBD1 (5 bases). Trimming took 0 bases from V and 3 from J, leaving 10 bases between them. Germline loops: CDR1 SGHKS, CDR2 YYEKEE (reference sequence). CDR3 length: 14 amino acids. The DNA for the CDR3 is TGTGCCAGCAGCTTGGAATGGGGCAGCTACGAGCAGTACTTC. Translating gives CASSLEWGSYEQYF.

V gene TRBV5-4 combines with J gene TRBJ2-7; 10 bases line up with TRBD1. The junction had 5 bases not matched to a gene; V was cut back by 3 bases and J by 5 bases. The germline V gene encodes CDR1 SGHNT and CDR2 YYREEE (reference sequence). The CDR3 consists of 14 residues. The CDR3 here is CASSSRDRGHEQYF. The CDR3 DNA sequence: TGTGCCAGCAGCTCCCGGGACAGGGGTCACGAGCAGTACTTC.